The entry that follows covers one TCR beta chain sequence. Per the original data handling: Estimates of nucleated cell counts were drawn from the amplification of reference gene primers. Sequencing was performed with immunoSEQ multiplex PCR; in TCRdb, only in-frame clones are kept and a portion is missing. V and J calls and clone size are as listed in that table; D and trimming were resolved from the DNA. Of about 320,000 clones listed, over 90% were seen once; the top ten hold 3.5% to 5%. This sample was included in a study of blood T cell repertoires in COVID-19. The germline CDR1 and CDR2 sequences are SGHRS and YFSETQ. The CDR3 totals 14 residues. Trimming cost V 4 bases and J 5 bases, with 12 bases left between them. Across about two dozen US areas, participants ranged in age from roughly 18 to 95 years.

This chain connects TRBV5-1 to TRBJ1-4; D may be TRBD1 (5 bases). Sequencing was carried out using PBMCs or T cells enriched from blood (not recorded which). This clonotype originated in a woman in her 30s who had been exposed to COVID-19. CDR3 in amino acids: CASSQGLGNEKLFF. Written as DNA, the CDR3 is TGCGCCAGCAGCCAGGGATTAGGGAATGAAAAACTGTTTTTT.